The entry that follows covers one TCR beta chain sequence. Using immunoSEQ multiplex PCR, the repertoire was profiled, and TCRdb retains in-frame clones only, with some absent. The sample lists 360,000 or so clones, 80% to 85% occurring once. The data derive from a study of blood T cell repertoires in COVID-19. As for the study in general: Researchers got acute and convalescent COVID-19 samples from the United States, Italy and Spain.

The CDR3 extends over 15 amino acids. Trimming took 0 bases from V and 4 from J, leaving 12 bases between them. Germline V gives CDR1 SGHAT, CDR2 FQNNGV. Sequencing was done on a sample of PBMCs or T cells enriched from blood (not recorded which). The chain links TRBV11-2 to TRBJ1-2; D unclear. The TCR was taken from a woman aged 45-65 years who had recovered from COVID-19. The CDR3 reads CASSLDPSTSYGYTF. The CDR3 DNA is TGTGCCAGCAGCTTAGACCCATCGACTTCCTATGGCTACACCTTC.